The 22 T cell receptor beta chains reported below all come from one sample, sequenced in a study of T cell responses to AZD1222 COVID-19 vaccine. Sequenced by immunoSEQ multiplex PCR; TCRdb stores in-frame clones only, minus some. The table includes around 140,000 clones, about 91% detected once. The material sequenced was peripheral blood, taken on day 0 of AZD1222 vaccination. The receptors were sampled from an adult in good health.

The chain joins TRBV5-6 to TRBJ2-1; D could derive from TRBD1 or TRBD2 (6 bases each). From germline, CDR1 is SGHDT and CDR2 YYEEEE. This CDR3 comprises 17 residues. With 5 bases removed from V and 1 base from J, the gap between germline ends came to 19 bases. Here the CDR3 DNA reads TGTGCCAGCAGGACCCTCGGGGGCACGAGGTCCTACAATGAGCAGTTCTTC. Translation: CASRTLGGTRSYNEQFF.

The V call is TRBV6-6, the J call TRBJ1-2; D ambiguous. V lost 7 bases, J lost 1 base, and 10 bases lay in between. This CDR3 comprises 13 residues. Germline CDR1 and CDR2: MNHNY and SVGAGI (reference sequence). The CDR3: CASIVGSNYGYTF. The CDR3 DNA reads as TGTGCCAGCATAGTTGGGAGTAACTATGGCTACACCTTC.

V is TRBV12-3 or TRBV12-4 and J is TRBJ1-2; D may be TRBD1 (6 bases). This CDR3 spans 13 amino acids. V was clipped by 6 bases and J by 4 bases, with 12 bases between them. The CDR3: CASSPDRIYGYTF. Written as DNA, the CDR3 is TGTGCCAGCAGCCCCGACAGGATCTATGGCTACACCTTC.

The V gene is TRBV9, the J gene TRBJ1-1, with 7 bases lining up with TRBD1. The germline V gene encodes CDR1 SGDLS and CDR2 YYNGEE. The CDR3 sequence is 14 residues long. The V and J ends lost 2 bases and 2 bases, in that order; junction bases with no gene match: 3. CDR3 protein: CASSVGQVNTEAFF. In DNA, the CDR3 is TGTGCCAGCAGCGTTGGACAGGTAAACACTGAAGCTTTCTTT.

V is TRBV6-5 and J is TRBJ2-7; D possibly matches TRBD1 or TRBD2 (5 bases each). Deletions cut 5 bases from V and 3 bases from J, with 11 bases between. In germline, CDR1 is MNHEY, CDR2 SVGAGI. This CDR3 spans 13 amino acids. As DNA, the CDR3 is TGTGCCAGCAGTCAGGGAGTCGGCTACGAGCAGTACTTC. This sequence encodes CASSQGVGYEQYF.

The chain recombines TRBV24-1 with TRBJ2-5, with TRBD2 identical over 11 bases. This CDR3 comprises 16 residues. CDR1 and CDR2 (germline): KGHDR, SFDVKD. Trimming took 1 base from V and 5 from J; bases not matched to a gene: 5. The CDR3 DNA follows: TGTGCCACCAGTGATTTTCTAGCGGGAGGAGAGGAGACCCAGTACTTC. Protein: CATSDFLAGGEETQYF.

The chain couples TRBV19 to TRBJ1-1; perhaps TRBD1 as D (5 bases). Germline assignment: CDR1 LNHDA and CDR2 SQIVND (reference sequence). V lost 7 bases to trimming and J lost 10 bases, with 22 bases between them. The CDR3 runs 14 residues. CDR3: CASKPKGEPFGAFF. In DNA form, the CDR3 reads TGTGCCAGTAAGCCCAAAGGGGAACCCTTTGGAGCTTTCTTT. The whole variable domain, remainder taken from reference TRBV19 and TRBJ1-1, is DGGITQSPKYLFRKEGQNVTLSCEQNLNHDAMYWYRQDPGQGLRLIYYSQIVNDFQKGDIAEGYSVSREKKESFPLTVTSAQKNPTAFYLCASKPKGEPFGAFFGQGTRLTVV.

This rearrangement joins TRBV6-6 to TRBJ2-2; TRBD1 is a possible D gene (5 bases). Deletions cut 7 bases from V and 6 bases from J, with 15 bases between. This CDR3 has 14 amino acids. CDR1 is MNHNY and CDR2 is SVGAGI in the germline V gene (reference sequence). CDR3 loop: CASTRGGAAGELFF. In DNA form, the CDR3 reads TGTGCCAGCACTAGGGGTGGGGCAGCCGGGGAGCTGTTTTTT.

This chain's CDR3 is CARPGMRFYEQYF. As DNA, the CDR3 is TGTGCCAGACCCGGGATGAGGTTCTACGAGCAGTACTTC. V gene TRBV6-5 combines with J gene TRBJ2-7; the D gene is possibly TRBD2 (5 bases). Trimming shortened V by 9 bases and J by 3 bases, and 15 bases separated the two germline ends. The length of the CDR3 is 13 residues. Germline CDR1 and CDR2: MNHEY and SVGAGI.

The J gene is TRBJ1-4, the V gene TRBV25-1; possibly TRBD1 for D (6 bases). The CDR3 has 15 residues. Between the trimmed V and J ends, which lost 1 base and 8 bases, there was a span of 14 bases. CDR1 and CDR2 from the germline V gene are MGHDK and SYGVNS. CDR3 in amino acids: CASSESDRAWEKLFF. The CDR3 DNA sequence: TGTGCCAGCAGTGAATCGGACAGAGCTTGGGAAAAACTGTTTTTT.

The chain is built from TRBV19 and TRBJ1-1; D gene ambiguous. Germline V gene lookup returns CDR1 LNHDA and CDR2 SQIVND (reference sequence). The CDR3 spans 14 residues. The V end lost 10 bases, the J end lost 6 bases, and 21 bases lay between the germline ends. The chain's CDR3 is CATQTPTTYAEAFF. The CDR3 DNA reads TGTGCCACCCAAACCCCCACGACGTACGCTGAAGCTTTCTTT.

The chain recombines TRBV27 with TRBJ1-3; 7 bases match TRBD1. Germline V gene data show CDR1 as MNHEY and CDR2 as SMNVEV (reference sequence). The CDR3 is 16 residues long. The V gene end was trimmed by 5 bases and the J gene end by 8 bases; junction bases not matched to a gene: 15. CDR3 region: CASSPQGRGQGYTIYF. The CDR3 coding sequence is TGTGCCAGCAGTCCCCAGGGGAGGGGGCAAGGATACACCATATATTTT.

The V and J genes are TRBV6-2 or TRBV6-3 and TRBJ2-7; TRBD1 is a possible D gene (5 bases). The CDR3 is 13 residues long. The germline V gene has CDR1 MNHEY and CDR2 SVGEGT. V lost 5 bases to trimming and J lost 0 bases, with 8 bases between them. The CDR3 here is CASSRQSSYEQYF. CDR3 sequence (DNA): TGTGCCAGCAGTCGACAGAGCTCCTACGAGCAGTACTTC.

The chain is built from TRBV6-5 and TRBJ2-2; D could derive from TRBD1 or TRBD2 (5 bases each). This CDR3 contains 14 residues. Between the trimmed V and J ends, which lost 0 bases and 5 bases, there was a span of 7 bases. In germline, CDR1 is MNHEY, CDR2 SVGAGI. CDR3 residues: CASSYSEGTGELFF. CDR3 coding DNA: TGTGCCAGCAGTTACTCCGAGGGGACCGGGGAGCTGTTTTTT.

The chain joins TRBV7-8 to TRBJ2-7; possibly TRBD1 or TRBD2 for D (5 bases each). V was shortened by 6 bases and J by 4 bases, with 13 bases between the two germline ends. CDR3 length: 13 residues. CDR1 and CDR2 (germline): SGHVS, FQNEAQ. CDR3 sequence (DNA): TGTGCCAGCAGTTCCGGGACCTCGTACGAGCAGTACTTC. It yields the protein CASSSGTSYEQYF.

The rearrangement uses TRBV24-1 and TRBJ1-5; weak D call: TRBD1 (5 bases). Germline-derived CDR1 and CDR2 are KGHDR and SFDVKD. CDR3 length equals 16 residues. V was pared by 5 bases and J by 3 bases, with 16 bases between. CDR3 in DNA: TGTGCCACCAGTGTGGGGACGGGGGGTTTCAATCAGCCCCAGCATTTT. It specifies CATSVGTGGFNQPQHF.

This chain joins TRBV6-1 and TRBJ1-6; D remains ambiguous. Germline V gives CDR1 MNHNS, CDR2 SASEGT. V lost 3 bases, J lost 6 bases, and 12 bases lay in between. CDR3 length equals 15 residues. The CDR3 here is CASSDFGPGNSPLHF. CDR3 sequence (DNA): TGTGCCAGCAGTGATTTCGGCCCGGGTAATTCACCCCTCCACTTT.

This chain links TRBV7-2 with TRBJ1-1; D is possibly TRBD1 (5 bases). The CDR3 loop spans 17 amino acids. CDR1 is SGHTA and CDR2 is FQGNSA in the germline V gene. V dropped 7 bases and J dropped 0 bases, with 21 bases sitting between them. CDR3 DNA: TGTGCCAGCATCCACCCCAGGGCAGGTAGCATGAACACTGAAGCTTTCTTT. The encoded protein is CASIHPRAGSMNTEAFF. Variable domain in full (rest from reference TRBV7-2 and TRBJ1-1): GAGVSQSPSNKVTEKGKDVELRCDPISGHTALYWYRQSLGQGLEFLIYFQGNSAPDKSGLPSDRFSAERTGGSVSTLTIQRTQQEDSAVYLCASIHPRAGSMNTEAFFGQGTRLTVV.

This clone was counted a single time. Additional DNA sequences in this sample encode the identical CDR3. The chain recombines TRBV5-1 with TRBJ2-7, with D uncertain. Trimming cost V 0 bases and J 3 bases, with 4 bases left between them. The CDR3 has 12 residues. The germline CDR1 and CDR2 sequences are SGHRS and YFSETQ. CDR3 sequence (DNA): TGCGCCAGCAGCTTGGAAGGCTACGAGCAGTACTTC. This sequence encodes CASSLEGYEQYF.

This chain joins TRBV20-1 and TRBJ2-1; 8 nucleotides match TRBD2. The V segment lost 6 bases and the J segment 13 bases; nucleotides outside the gene matches: 8. The CDR3 runs 11 residues. CDR1 is DFQATT and CDR2 is SNEGSKA in the germline V gene (reference sequence). CDR3 amino acids: CSARTSQFQFF. The CDR3, as DNA: TGCAGTGCCAGGACTAGCCAGTTCCAGTTCTTC.

CDR3 in amino acids: CASSQGGYEQYF. The CDR3, as DNA: TGTGCCAGCAGCCAGGGCGGATACGAGCAGTACTTC. The chain couples TRBV2 to TRBJ2-7, with D tentatively TRBD1 (5 bases). CDR3 length: 12 residues. Between the trimmed V and J ends, which lost 6 bases and 4 bases, there was a span of 10 bases. Germline V gives CDR1 SNHLY, CDR2 FYNNEI.

The chain links TRBV29-1 to TRBJ2-1; D unresolved. The V end lost 5 bases, the J end lost 5 bases, and 10 bases lay between the germline ends. There are 12 residues in the CDR3. CDR1 is SQVTM and CDR2 is ANQGSEA in the germline V gene. The CDR3 region is CSVTGGDNEQFF. In DNA, the CDR3 is TGCAGCGTTACGGGCGGTGACAATGAGCAGTTCTTC.